The T cell receptor beta chain described here comes from a study of cytomegalovirus exposure and HLA in healthy donors. For the study at large: Unique TCRs numbering roughly 85 million, obtained from HLA-typed donors, made up an early data release. Study results and limitations: Later analysis associated a missense DCLRE1C variant with TCR beta V- and J-gene trimming.

With 60 Vbeta and 13 Jbeta primers, the PCR was carried out. TCRdb's table, derived via immunoSEQ multiplex PCR, lists solely in-frame clones and lacks some. The sample carries about 150,000 clones, around 77% recorded once. CDR1 and CDR2 (germline): SEHNR, FQNEAQ (reference sequence). This CDR3 comprises 17 residues. V lost 1 base and J lost 6; bases outside the gene matches: 12. Of note for this clone: As yet, its antigen is unknown.

All the people who gave samples were healthy bone marrow donors. This donor's file did not include a recorded CMV serostatus. The chain couples TRBV7-9 to TRBJ2-1, with 7 bases identical to TRBD2. What was sequenced was PBMCs. The sequence came from a young man in good health. This CDR3 reads CASSLVPGRISGNEQFF. The CDR3 DNA follows: TGTGCCAGCAGCTTAGTCCCCGGGAGGATTTCGGGCAATGAGCAGTTCTTC.